Below are 26 T cell receptor beta chains sequenced from a single sample in a study of OX40 agonist ivuxolimab in advanced cancers. Data came from immunoSEQ multiplex PCR; TCRdb stores just in-frame clones and leaves some out. The sample lists more than 80,000 clones, about 89% occurring once. The sequencing here drew on CD4+ or CD8+ T cells sorted from blood, taken in a trial of the OX40 agonist ivuxolimab. Source of these receptors: an adult with an advanced solid tumor such as melanoma, head and neck, liver or kidney cancer.

In this sample, this clone turned up a few times. The rearrangement links TRBV13 to TRBJ2-6; 8 nucleotides agree with TRBD1. The CDR3 has 18 amino acids. Germline CDR1 reads PRHDT; CDR2 reads FYEKMQ (reference sequence). J gave up 1 base and V 1 base, and 6 bases lay outside the gene matches. The CDR3 reads CASSLATGELSGANVLTF. The DNA of the CDR3 is TGTGCCAGCAGCTTAGCGACAGGGGAGCTATCTGGGGCCAACGTCCTGACTTTC.

This clone showed up just once. V gene TRBV6-5 combines with J gene TRBJ2-7, with a possible D match to TRBD1 (5 bases). Trimming removed 0 bases from V and 6 bases from J, with 15 bases in between. The CDR3 has 15 amino acids. Germline values: CDR1 MNHEY, CDR2 SVGAGI. The CDR3 coding sequence is TGTGCCAGCAGTTACTCCCAGGGTCTAGGCGGCGAGCAGTACTTC. Amino acid sequence: CASSYSQGLGGEQYF.

The chain uses TRBV30 and TRBJ1-4; no reliable D call. The CDR3 contains 13 residues. V lost 5 bases and J lost 0, with 7 bases in between. Per the germline V gene, CDR1 is GTSNPN and CDR2 is SVGIG (reference sequence). For the CDR3, the DNA is TGTGCCTGGTCCGGGGCAACTAATGAAAAACTGTTTTTT. It yields the protein CAWSGATNEKLFF.

This sequence joins TRBV11-1 and TRBJ2-2; possibly TRBD1 for D (5 bases). Germline loops: CDR1 SGHAT, CDR2 FQDESV (reference sequence). V dropped 0 bases and J dropped 1 base, with 15 bases sitting between them. The CDR3 length is 18 residues. The CDR3 coding sequence is TGTGCCAGCAGCTTAGCCCTCGACAGCCTATTGAACACCGGGGAGCTGTTTTTT. It encodes CASSLALDSLLNTGELFF.

This sequence joins TRBV6-5 and TRBJ1-4; D ambiguous. Per the germline V gene, CDR1 is MNHEY and CDR2 is SVGAGI. The CDR3 loop spans 13 amino acids. Trimming removed 7 bases at V and 4 bases at J, with 10 bases between. The CDR3 coding sequence is TGTGCCAGCACCCCGAGGATTAATGAAAAACTGTTTTTT. Protein product: CASTPRINEKLFF.

The chain joins TRBV9 to TRBJ1-5; a possible D gene is TRBD1 (6 bases). The CDR3 spans 13 residues. CDR1 and CDR2 from the germline V gene are SGDLS and YYNGEE. V lost 4 bases, J lost 9 bases, and 14 bases lay in between. This CDR3 is CASSTLQGPPQHF. The CDR3 nucleotides are TGTGCCAGCAGCACGTTACAGGGACCGCCCCAGCATTTT.

The CDR3 here is CAWSPDRQGGETQYF. The CDR3 nucleotides read TGTGCCTGGAGTCCCGATAGACAGGGAGGGGAGACCCAGTACTTC. The genes are TRBV30 and TRBJ2-5; D assignment may be TRBD1 or TRBD2 (7 bases each). The length of the CDR3 is 15 residues. Trimming stripped 2 bases from V and 5 bases from J, with 18 bases between. The germline CDR1 and CDR2 sequences are GTSNPN and SVGIG (reference sequence).

The V and J genes are TRBV29-1 and TRBJ2-5; TRBD1 is a possible D gene (6 bases). CDR1 SQVTM and CDR2 ANQGSEA come from the germline V gene. The CDR3 runs to 14 residues. The V and J ends lost 0 bases and 2 bases respectively, with 10 bases between them. CDR3 sequence: CSVEEPGQQETQYF. For the CDR3, the DNA is TGCAGCGTTGAAGAACCGGGACAACAAGAGACCCAGTACTTC.

This chain links TRBV7-6 with TRBJ1-3; 7 bases are a match to TRBD1. The CDR3 has 16 residues. The germline gives CDR1 SGHVS, CDR2 FNYEAQ. The V segment lost 5 bases and the J segment 1 base; nucleotides outside the gene matches: 8. CDR3 sequence: CASSMGTAHSGNTIYF. The CDR3 DNA sequence: TGTGCCAGCAGCATGGGGACAGCCCATTCTGGAAACACCATATATTTT.

The chain employs TRBV27 and TRBJ2-3, with a weak D call TRBD1 (6 bases). V was shortened by 7 bases and J by 1 base, with 12 bases between the two germline ends. The CDR3 is 14 residues long. Germline CDR1 is MNHEY and CDR2 is SMNVEV (reference sequence). For the CDR3, the DNA is TGTGCCAGCACCCCGGGACACCGCACAGATACGCAGTATTTT. Its protein product is CASTPGHRTDTQYF.

The genes are TRBV25-1 and TRBJ2-5; D unclear. Germline V gene data show CDR1 as MGHDK and CDR2 as SYGVNS. The CDR3 consists of 13 residues. The V gene lost 4 bases and the J gene lost 3 bases, with 9 bases spanning the gap. CDR3 DNA sequence: TGTGCCAGCAGTGTTCCCGCTGAAGAGACCCAGTACTTC. Its protein is CASSVPAEETQYF.

The chain is built from TRBV7-3 and TRBJ2-7, with 9 bases that match TRBD2. V shed 3 bases and J 6 bases; nucleotides not matched to a gene: 18. The CDR3 spans 18 residues. The V gene's germline CDR1 is SGHTA and CDR2 FQGTGA. As DNA, the CDR3 is TGTGCCAGCAGCTTTAAGGGGCTAGCGGGAACCTGTCCCCCCGAGCAGTACTTC. Translating gives CASSFKGLAGTCPPEQYF.

The V call is TRBV10-3, the J call TRBJ2-7; D may be TRBD1 (5 bases). Trimming removed 10 bases at V and 3 bases at J, with 13 bases between. The CDR3 length is 12 residues. Per germline, CDR1 ENHRY and CDR2 SYGVKD. The CDR3 loop reads CATLDSLYEQYF. The CDR3 DNA follows: TGTGCCACTCTTGACAGTCTCTACGAGCAGTACTTC.

The chain couples TRBV4-1 to TRBJ1-2; the D gene is possibly TRBD1 (6 bases). This CDR3 spans 13 amino acids. V lost 0 bases to trimming and J lost 8 bases, with 10 bases between them. Germline V lookup: CDR1 MGHRA, CDR2 YSYEKL. CDR3: CASSQDRGGGYTF. CDR3 nucleotide sequence: TGCGCCAGCAGCCAAGACAGGGGAGGCGGCTACACCTTC.

The rearrangement joins TRBV11-3 to TRBJ1-1, with D tentatively TRBD1 (5 bases). The CDR3 has 14 amino acids. CDR1 and CDR2 from the germline V gene are SGHNT and YENEEA. V was cut by 1 base and J by 3 bases, with 9 bases left in between. This chain's CDR3 is CASSLARVYTEAFF. CDR3 sequence (DNA): TGTGCCAGCAGCTTAGCCAGGGTGTACACTGAAGCTTTCTTT.

The chain uses TRBV6-6 and TRBJ2-1, with 13 bases lining up with TRBD2. Looked up from germline, CDR1 is MNHNY and CDR2 is SVGAGI (reference sequence). CDR3 length: 15 residues. Trimming took 6 bases from V and 10 from J; bases not matched to a gene: 9. DNA for the CDR3: TGTGCCAGCAGAGACCTGGGACTAGCGGGACGGGAGCAGTTCTTC. Amino acid sequence: CASRDLGLAGREQFF.

The table lists this clone with a count of one. The chain is built from TRBV5-6 and TRBJ2-7; 7 bases match TRBD2. The trim removed 8 bases at V and 6 bases at J, leaving 8 bases unmatched. Germline V gene data show CDR1 as SGHDT and CDR2 as YYEEEE. This CDR3 comprises 12 residues. CDR3 residues: CASEAGLGEQYF. The CDR3 bases are TGTGCCAGTGAAGCGGGATTGGGCGAGCAGTACTTC.

This clone was detected once. In nucleotides, the CDR3 is TGTGCCAGTACCGAACTAGCGGGAGCCGCTACAGATACGCAGTATTTT. Protein sequence: CASTELAGAATDTQYF. V gene TRBV19 combines with J gene TRBJ2-3; the match to TRBD2 covers 11 bases. Germline CDR1 and CDR2: LNHDA and SQIVND (reference sequence). The CDR3 has 16 residues. The J segment lost 3 bases and the V segment lost 7 bases, leaving 9 bases of the junction unmatched.

The chain links TRBV6-5 to TRBJ1-2; 8 nucleotides agree with TRBD1. CDR3 length: 15 residues. Germline V gives CDR1 MNHEY, CDR2 SVGAGI. Unmatched junction bases numbered 9, after V lost 5 bases and J lost 4 bases. In DNA form, the CDR3 reads TGTGCCAGCAGTCCGCCGGCGACAGGGGCCTATGGCTACACCTTC. It translates to CASSPPATGAYGYTF.

This clone was seen once. V and J are TRBV19 and TRBJ2-7, with 8 bases matching TRBD2. With 4 bases clipped from V and 7 bases from J, the junction kept 24 bases outside the gene matches. The CDR3 extends over 19 amino acids. Germline CDR1 is LNHDA and CDR2 is SQIVND (reference sequence). The CDR3 DNA reads as TGTGCCAGTAGTACTCCGAAACGGTCCTCGGGGGGGGAGTTGAGGGAGCAGTACTTC. Translating gives CASSTPKRSSGGELREQYF.

V gene TRBV30 combines with J gene TRBJ2-7; the match to TRBD2 covers 15 bases. Germline trimming cut 3 bases from V and 5 bases from J; bases unmatched to any gene: 2. This CDR3 is 14 amino acids long. Germline CDR1 and CDR2: GTSNPN and SVGIG (reference sequence). CDR3 in amino acids: CAWRGLAGGHEQYF. The CDR3 DNA is TGTGCCTGGAGGGGACTAGCGGGAGGTCACGAGCAGTACTTC. The whole variable domain, filled in from reference TRBV30 and TRBJ2-7, reads SQTIHQWPATLVQPVGSPLSLECTVEGTSNPNLYWYRQAAGRGLQLLFYSVGIGQISSEVPQNLSASRPQDRQFILSSKKLLLSDSGFYLCAWRGLAGGHEQYFGPGTRLTVT.

This chain connects TRBV5-1 to TRBJ2-7, with TRBD2 identical over 7 bases. From germline, CDR1 is SGHRS and CDR2 YFSETQ. This CDR3 comprises 13 residues. Germline trimming cut 4 bases from V and 3 bases from J; bases unmatched to any gene: 4. CDR3 sequence: CASSASGDYEQYF. CDR3 bases: TGCGCCAGCAGCGCTAGCGGTGACTACGAGCAGTACTTC. The complete variable domain, with remaining parts taken from reference TRBV5-1 and TRBJ2-7, reads KAGVTQTPRYLIKTRGQQVTLSCSPISGHRSVSWYQQTPGQGLQFLFEYFSETQRNKGNFPGRFSGRQFSNSRSEMNVSTLELGDSALYLCASSASGDYEQYFGPGTRLTVT.

The chain recombines TRBV6-6 with TRBJ1-1, with 9 nucleotides matching TRBD1. The CDR3 extends over 16 amino acids. Per the germline V gene, CDR1 is MNHNY and CDR2 is SVGAGI (reference sequence). Trimming removed 1 base from V and 1 base from J; junction bases left unmatched: 4. Written as DNA, the CDR3 is TGTGCCAGCAGTTACTTAGGGGACAGGGCGAACACTGAAGCTTTCTTT. Amino acids: CASSYLGDRANTEAFF.

The chain recombines TRBV19 with TRBJ2-5, with 10 bases identical to TRBD1. Per germline, CDR1 LNHDA and CDR2 SQIVND (reference sequence). The CDR3 sequence is 11 residues long. DNA of the CDR3: TGTGCGACAGGGGGCAGCGAGACCCAGTACTTC. As protein: CATGGSETQYF.

The chain carries TRBV7-8 and TRBJ1-1, with 9 bases that match TRBD1. Germline V gene sequence: CDR1 SGHVS, CDR2 FQNEAQ. The CDR3 is 18 amino acids. V lost 0 bases to trimming and J lost 4 bases; unmatched junction nucleotides: 12. As DNA, the CDR3 is TGTGCCAGCAGCTTAGCGCTTGCGGGACAGGGAGATAGCACTGAAGCTTTCTTT. Translated: CASSLALAGQGDSTEAFF.

About this clone itself: Other DNA sequences from this sample encode an identical CDR3 as well. This rearrangement joins TRBV5-1 to TRBJ2-7, with D unclear. V was clipped by 0 bases and J by 4 bases, with 2 bases between them. The CDR3 totals 11 residues. Germline V gene lookup returns CDR1 SGHRS and CDR2 YFSETQ. For the CDR3, the DNA is TGCGCCAGCAGCTTGGGATACGAGCAGTACTTC. Translated: CASSLGYEQYF.